Listed here are 21 T cell receptor beta chains from one sample, sequenced in a study of blood T cell repertoires in COVID-19. Measured with immunoSEQ multiplex PCR; TCRdb has only the in-frame clones, and not every one. This sample has fewer than 60,000 clones, with around nine tenths found just once. Sequencing input: peripheral blood. These receptors were collected from a woman aged 55 to 70 with COVID-19, enrolled during active disease.

A note on this clone: Other DNA sequences of this sample code for an identical CDR3. The V gene is TRBV10-3, the J gene TRBJ1-2, with D uncertain. The germline CDR1 and CDR2 sequences are ENHRY and SYGVKD. The V and J ends lost 3 bases and 0 bases respectively, with 8 bases between them. This CDR3 is built from 14 residues. As DNA, the CDR3 is TGTGCCATCAGTGAATCTAGAGCTAACTATGGCTACACCTTC. This codes for CAISESRANYGYTF.

V and J are TRBV11-2 and TRBJ2-7, with 7 bases lining up with TRBD2. The germline V gene encodes CDR1 SGHAT and CDR2 FQNNGV. V shed 5 bases, J shed 4 bases, and the junction held 8 bases outside the gene matches. The CDR3 is 14 residues long. This CDR3 reads CASSASGGYYEQYF. The CDR3, as DNA: TGTGCCAGCAGCGCCTCGGGAGGCTATTACGAGCAGTACTTC.

This clone was picked up a small number of times. The chain employs TRBV19 and TRBJ2-1; 12 positions agree with TRBD2. Germline CDR1 is LNHDA and CDR2 is SQIVND (reference sequence). J lost 8 bases, V lost 4 bases, and 9 bases had no gene match. This CDR3 spans 16 amino acids. DNA for the CDR3: TGTGCCAGTAGTAGGAGACTAGCGGGAGTATTGTATGAGCAGTTCTTC. Residues: CASSRRLAGVLYEQFF.

The genes are TRBV7-8 and TRBJ2-5; D remains unclear. Trimming removed 5 bases at V and 3 bases at J, with 4 bases between. The CDR3 has 11 amino acids. Germline V CDR1 and CDR2: SGHVS, FQNEAQ. The CDR3 nucleotides read TGTGCCAGCAGCATCAAAGAGACCCAGTACTTC. This encodes CASSIKETQYF.

The rearrangement joins TRBV15 to TRBJ2-7; D call uncertain. V was pared by 2 bases and J by 4 bases, with 15 bases between. The length of the CDR3 is 15 residues. Germline assignment: CDR1 LNHNV and CDR2 YYDKDF (reference sequence). CDR3 residues: CATSRSKTSLYEQYF. The CDR3 region has the DNA TGTGCCACCAGCAGATCTAAGACAAGTTTATACGAGCAGTACTTC.

This clone was detected a few times. V usage is TRBV9 and J usage is TRBJ2-1; no clear D. V was shortened by 3 bases and J by 5 bases, with 12 bases between the two germline ends. CDR3 size: 14 residues. Germline CDR1 SGDLS, CDR2 YYNGEE. The CDR3 DNA reads as TGTGCCAGCAGCGGGAGTAGAAACCACAATGAGCAGTTCTTC. Amino acid sequence: CASSGSRNHNEQFF. The full variable domain, its missing parts supplied by reference TRBV9 and TRBJ2-1, is DSGVTQTPKHLITATGQRVTLRCSPRSGDLSVYWYQQSLDQGLQFLIQYYNGEERAKGNILERFSAQQFPDLHSELNLSSLELGDSALYFCASSGSRNHNEQFFGPGTRLTVL.

In DNA, the CDR3 is TGTGCCAGCAGCGCAAATAGGGACAGAAGCTATGGCTACACCTTC. This codes for CASSANRDRSYGYTF. J is TRBJ1-2 and V is TRBV6-5; TRBD1 matches at 7 bases. The CDR3 has 15 residues. Germline trimming cut 6 bases from V and 4 bases from J; bases unmatched to any gene: 11. CDR1 is MNHEY and CDR2 is SVGAGI in the germline V gene.

The rearrangement joins TRBV5-1 to TRBJ2-1; 10 bases align to TRBD2. In germline, CDR1 is SGHRS, CDR2 YFSETQ. CDR3 length: 16 residues. V lost 2 bases, J lost 7 bases, and 9 bases stayed unmatched. For the CDR3, the DNA is TGCGCCAGCAGCTTATCAGCGGGAGGGCCGAAAAATGAGCAGTTCTTC. Translating it yields CASSLSAGGPKNEQFF.

V is TRBV6-6 and J is TRBJ1-3, with TRBD1 as a possible D gene (5 bases). There are 13 residues in the CDR3. Trimming took off 10 bases at V and 0 bases at J, with 10 bases between the two ends. CDR1 and CDR2 from the germline V gene are MNHNY and SVGAGI (reference sequence). This CDR3 is CATKTDSGNTIYF. In nucleotides, the CDR3 is TGTGCCACGAAGACAGACTCTGGAAACACCATATATTTT.

The chain joins TRBV3-1 (or the pseudogene TRBV3-2) to TRBJ1-5; D call uncertain. This CDR3 has 12 residues. Germline CDR1 is LGHDT and CDR2 is YNNKEL (reference sequence). The ends were cut back, 1 base at V and 4 bases at J, with 2 bases in the middle. The DNA for the CDR3 is TGTGCCAGCAGCCAAGCGAATCAGCCCCAGCATTTT. Amino acid sequence: CASSQANQPQHF.

Worth noting for this clone: A read error may account for a junction end that differs from germline. This chain uses TRBV29-1 with TRBJ2-7, with TRBD1 matching over 7 bases. Germline CDR1 and CDR2: SQVTM and ANQGSEA. This CDR3 is built from 14 residues. DNA for the CDR3: TGCAGCGTGACACCGGGACAGAACTCCAACGAGCAGTACTTC. Translated, it gives CSVTPGQNSNEQYF.

The rearrangement joins TRBV19 to TRBJ1-1, with D perhaps TRBD1 (6 bases). With 2 bases removed from V and 11 bases from J, the gap between germline ends came to 12 bases. The germline V gene encodes CDR1 LNHDA and CDR2 SQIVND (reference sequence). CDR3 length: 12 residues. The CDR3 DNA reads TGTGCCAGTAGTATAAGCCAGGGGTCGGCTTTCTTT. Its translation is CASSISQGSAFF.

The V call is TRBV2, the J call TRBJ1-4; a possible D gene is TRBD1 (5 bases). Deletions cut 6 bases from V and 8 bases from J, with 13 bases between. This CDR3 has 13 amino acids. The germline V gene has CDR1 SNHLY and CDR2 FYNNEI. CDR3 sequence: CASRGQGGEKLFF. The CDR3 nucleotides read TGTGCCAGCAGAGGGCAGGGAGGGGAAAAACTGTTTTTT.

The chain recombines TRBV28 with TRBJ1-2; D is perhaps TRBD1 (6 bases). Germline assignment: CDR1 MDHEN and CDR2 SYDVKM. CDR3 size: 15 residues. V dropped 7 bases and J dropped 4 bases, with 19 bases sitting between them. CDR3 sequence reads: CASTLSGRDIYGYTF. In DNA, the CDR3 is TGTGCCAGCACCCTGTCTGGCCGGGACATCTATGGCTACACCTTC.

This chain connects TRBV19 to TRBJ2-7, with D possibly matching TRBD2 (5 bases). Germline V gives CDR1 LNHDA, CDR2 SQIVND (reference sequence). The CDR3 loop spans 14 amino acids. Deletions cut 6 bases from V and 3 bases from J, with 15 bases between. Written as DNA, the CDR3 is TGTGCCAGTAGCGCCCGGGCACTAGGCTACGAGCAGTACTTC. Protein sequence: CASSARALGYEQYF.

V usage is TRBV28 and J usage is TRBJ2-7, with TRBD1 identical over 7 bases. CDR3 size: 18 residues. Germline CDR1 is MDHEN and CDR2 is SYDVKM. The V segment lost 1 base and the J segment 0 bases; nucleotides outside the gene matches: 12. The CDR3 region is CASSLSSSKGAISYEQYF. As DNA, the CDR3 is TGTGCCAGCAGTTTATCGTCCTCTAAGGGGGCCATCTCCTACGAGCAGTACTTC.

This chain uses TRBV28 with TRBJ2-7; the match to TRBD1 covers 7 bases. Germline-derived CDR1 and CDR2 are MDHEN and SYDVKM. The V and J ends lost 2 bases and 6 bases, in that order; junction bases with no gene match: 7. This CDR3 has 14 amino acids. CDR3 DNA: TGTGCCAGCAGTTTAGACAGGGTGGTCGGCGAGCAGTACTTC. Amino acids: CASSLDRVVGEQYF.

The chain recombines TRBV2 with TRBJ2-7; no firm D call. The germline gives CDR1 SNHLY, CDR2 FYNNEI. V was shortened by 4 bases and J by 0 bases, with 7 bases between the two germline ends. The CDR3 is 13 residues long. DNA for the CDR3: TGTGCCAGCAGTGGCAGTCTCTCCTACGAGCAGTACTTC. It translates to CASSGSLSYEQYF.

The chain couples TRBV4-1 to TRBJ1-4; tentatively, D is TRBD1 (6 bases). This CDR3 is 15 amino acids long. Germline lookup yields CDR1 MGHRA and CDR2 YSYEKL. Trimming stripped 1 base from V and 7 bases from J, with 13 bases between. CDR3 protein: CASSQGSGDGEKLFF. The CDR3, as DNA: TGCGCCAGCAGCCAAGGCTCAGGGGACGGTGAAAAACTGTTTTTT.

The chain employs TRBV28 and TRBJ2-6; 8 positions match TRBD1. The CDR3 is made up of 20 amino acids. The ends lost 4 bases at V and 4 bases at J; junction bases unmatched: 18. Germline V gene lookup returns CDR1 MDHEN and CDR2 SYDVKM. The CDR3 is CASSYYSRNRGTKGANVLTF. The CDR3 nucleotides are TGTGCCAGCAGTTACTACTCCCGGAACAGGGGGACGAAAGGGGCCAACGTCCTGACTTTC. Full variable domain (outside the CDR3, taken from reference TRBV28 and TRBJ2-6): DVKVTQSSRYLVKRTGEKVFLECVQDMDHENMFWYRQDPGLGLRLIYFSYDVKMKEKGDIPEGYSVSREKKERFSLILESASTNQTSMYLCASSYYSRNRGTKGANVLTFGAGSRLTVL.

The genes are TRBV5-1 and TRBJ2-5; D is possibly TRBD2 (6 bases). V shed 0 bases and J shed 4 bases, with 7 bases lying between them. Per the germline V gene, CDR1 is SGHRS and CDR2 is YFSETQ. The CDR3 sequence is 13 residues long. CDR3 sequence (DNA): TGCGCCAGCAGCTTGGCGGGGGTAGAGACCCAGTACTTC. Its translation: CASSLAGVETQYF.